This T cell receptor beta chain appears in the sequencing data of a study of T cell changes during pregnancy in multiple sclerosis. Assay used: immunoSEQ multiplex PCR; TCRdb lists only in-frame clones, some missing. The sample carries more than 80,000 clones, 80% to 95% recorded once. The junction had 5 bases not matched to a gene; V was cut back by 3 bases and J by 8 bases. Per germline, CDR1 LGHNA and CDR2 YNFKEQ. CDR3 size: 14 residues. This clone was observed once. This chain connects TRBV4-2 to TRBJ1-4; 8 bases line up with TRBD1. Sample: peripheral blood, taken after pregnancy. The receptor was isolated from a female donor with multiple sclerosis, enrolled in a pregnancy study. The CDR3 reads CASSHETGDEKLFF. CDR3 nucleotides: TGTGCCAGCAGCCATGAGACAGGGGACGAAAAACTGTTTTTT.